This paragraph covers one T cell receptor (beta chain) sequence. The antigen remains undetermined. From germline, CDR1 is MNHEY and CDR2 SMNVEV (reference sequence). CDR3 size: 14 residues. The V gene end was trimmed by 5 bases and the J gene end by 1 base; junction bases not matched to a gene: 2. This specimen belongs to a study of T cell responses to AZD1222 COVID-19 vaccine. General observations from the study: The donor group comprised mostly white British people and more females; the analysis possibly underestimated clonal diversity. CD4 TCRs covered the whole spike, strongest at regions 160-218 and 743-854. All repertoire sampling was performed exclusively after the peak T cell response.

Data came from immunoSEQ multiplex PCR; TCRdb stores just in-frame clones and leaves some out. The sample carries 120,000 to 150,000 clones, 92% recorded once. This chain uses TRBV27 with TRBJ1-5; 7 nucleotides agree with TRBD1. This clonotype originated in an adult in good health. The specimen comprised peripheral blood, sampled on day 0 of AZD1222 vaccination. The CDR3 protein is CASSVQGSNQPQHF. The CDR3, as DNA: TGTGCCAGCAGTGTACAGGGGAGCAATCAGCCCCAGCATTTT.